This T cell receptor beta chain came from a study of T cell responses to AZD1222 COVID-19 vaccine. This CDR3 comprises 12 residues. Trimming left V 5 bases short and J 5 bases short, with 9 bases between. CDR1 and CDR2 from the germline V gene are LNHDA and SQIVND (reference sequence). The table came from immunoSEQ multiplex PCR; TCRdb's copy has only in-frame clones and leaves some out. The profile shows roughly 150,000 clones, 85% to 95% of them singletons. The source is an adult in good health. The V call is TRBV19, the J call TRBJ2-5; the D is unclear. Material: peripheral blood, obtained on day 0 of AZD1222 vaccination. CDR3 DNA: TGTGCCAGTAGTTCCTCACCCGAGACCCAGTACTTC. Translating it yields CASSSSPETQYF.